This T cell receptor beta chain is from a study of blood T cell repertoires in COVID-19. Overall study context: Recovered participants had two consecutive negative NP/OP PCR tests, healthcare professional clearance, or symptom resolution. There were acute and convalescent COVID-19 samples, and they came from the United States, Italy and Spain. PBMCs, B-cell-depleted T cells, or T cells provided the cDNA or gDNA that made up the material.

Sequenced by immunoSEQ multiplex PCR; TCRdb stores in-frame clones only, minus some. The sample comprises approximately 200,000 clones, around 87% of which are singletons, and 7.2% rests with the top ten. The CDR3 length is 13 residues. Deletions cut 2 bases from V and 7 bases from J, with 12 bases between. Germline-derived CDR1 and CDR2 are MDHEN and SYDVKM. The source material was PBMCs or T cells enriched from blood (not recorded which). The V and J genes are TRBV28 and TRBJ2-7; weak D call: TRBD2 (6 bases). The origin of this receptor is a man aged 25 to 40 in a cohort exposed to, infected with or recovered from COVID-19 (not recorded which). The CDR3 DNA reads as TGTGCCAGCAGTTTAGCAACTAGCTCTGAGCAGTACTTC. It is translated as CASSLATSSEQYF.